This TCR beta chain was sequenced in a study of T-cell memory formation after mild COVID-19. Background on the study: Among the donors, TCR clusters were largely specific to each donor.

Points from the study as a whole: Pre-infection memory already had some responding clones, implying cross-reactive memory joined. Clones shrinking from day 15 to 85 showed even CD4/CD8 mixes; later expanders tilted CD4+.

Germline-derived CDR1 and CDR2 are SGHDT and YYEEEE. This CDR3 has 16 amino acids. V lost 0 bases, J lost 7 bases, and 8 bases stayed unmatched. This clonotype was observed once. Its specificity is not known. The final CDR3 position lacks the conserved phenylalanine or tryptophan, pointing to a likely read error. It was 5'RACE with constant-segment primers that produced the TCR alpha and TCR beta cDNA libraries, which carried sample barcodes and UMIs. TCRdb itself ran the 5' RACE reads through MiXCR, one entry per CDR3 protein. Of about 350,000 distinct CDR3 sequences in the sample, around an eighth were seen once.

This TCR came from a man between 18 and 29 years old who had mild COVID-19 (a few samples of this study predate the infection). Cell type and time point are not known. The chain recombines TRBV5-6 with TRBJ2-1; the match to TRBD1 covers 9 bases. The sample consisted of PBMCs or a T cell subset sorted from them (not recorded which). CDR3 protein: CASSLGLTGGGNEQFL. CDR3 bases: TGTGCCAGCAGCTTGGGGCTGACAGGGGGAGGTAATGAGCAGTTCTTA.